This TCR beta chain was sequenced in a study of blood T cell repertoires in COVID-19. Overall study: Samples came from the United States, Italy and Spain, spanning acute and convalescent COVID-19. Sources were T cells, B-cell-depleted T cells, or PBMCs; the material itself was cDNA or gDNA.

CDR3 length equals 16 residues. V lost 3 bases, J lost 5 bases, and 5 bases stayed unmatched. CDR1 and CDR2 (germline): SGHDT, YYEEEE. Original processing methods: Amplifying reference gene primers gave estimates of nucleated cell counts. TCRdb's copy holds only in-frame clones and misses some; the assay was immunoSEQ multiplex PCR. Clonal size and the V and J genes are those of that table, whereas D and trimming came from the DNA. This table has 130,000 or so clones, 60% to 85% appearing once. The receptor comes from a man aged 50-59 years with acute or convalescent COVID-19. The sample taken for sequencing was peripheral blood. The rearrangement links TRBV5-6 to TRBJ2-5, with TRBD2 matching over 15 bases. CDR3: CASSSRTSGGVETQYF. The CDR3 DNA reads as TGTGCCAGCAGCTCCCGGACTAGCGGGGGGGTGGAGACCCAGTACTTC.